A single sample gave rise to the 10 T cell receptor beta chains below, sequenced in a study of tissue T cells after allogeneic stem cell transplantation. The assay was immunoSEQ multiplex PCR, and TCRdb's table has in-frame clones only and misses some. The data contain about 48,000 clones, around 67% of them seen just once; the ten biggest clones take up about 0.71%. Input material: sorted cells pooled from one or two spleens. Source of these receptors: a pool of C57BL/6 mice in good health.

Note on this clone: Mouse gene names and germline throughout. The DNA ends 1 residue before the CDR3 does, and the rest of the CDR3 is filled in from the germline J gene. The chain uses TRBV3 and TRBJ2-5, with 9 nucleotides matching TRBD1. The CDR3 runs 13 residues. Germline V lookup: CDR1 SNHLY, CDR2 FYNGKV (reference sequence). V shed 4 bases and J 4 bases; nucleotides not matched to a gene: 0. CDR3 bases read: TGTGCCAGCAGCTGGGACAGGGAAGACACCCAGTAC. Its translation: CASSWDREDTQY. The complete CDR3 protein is CASSWDREDTQYF.

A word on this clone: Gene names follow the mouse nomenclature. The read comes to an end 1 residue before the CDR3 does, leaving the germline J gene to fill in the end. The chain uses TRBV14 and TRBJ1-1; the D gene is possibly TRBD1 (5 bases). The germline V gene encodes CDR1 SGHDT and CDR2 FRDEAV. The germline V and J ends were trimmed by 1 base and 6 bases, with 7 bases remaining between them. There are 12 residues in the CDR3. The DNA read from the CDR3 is TGTGCCAGCAGTTTCAGGGGACCAGAAGTCTTC. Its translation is CASSFRGPEVF. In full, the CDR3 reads CASSFRGPEVFF.

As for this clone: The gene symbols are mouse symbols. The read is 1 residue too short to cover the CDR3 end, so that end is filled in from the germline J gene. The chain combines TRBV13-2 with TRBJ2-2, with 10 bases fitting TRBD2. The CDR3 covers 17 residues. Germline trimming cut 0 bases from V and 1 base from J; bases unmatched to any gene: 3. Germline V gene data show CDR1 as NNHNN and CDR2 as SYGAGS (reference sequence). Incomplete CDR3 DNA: TGTGCCAGCGGTGATGCCGGACTGGGGGTAAACACCGGGCAGCTCTAC. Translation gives CASGDAGLGVNTGQLY. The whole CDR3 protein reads CASGDAGLGVNTGQLYF.

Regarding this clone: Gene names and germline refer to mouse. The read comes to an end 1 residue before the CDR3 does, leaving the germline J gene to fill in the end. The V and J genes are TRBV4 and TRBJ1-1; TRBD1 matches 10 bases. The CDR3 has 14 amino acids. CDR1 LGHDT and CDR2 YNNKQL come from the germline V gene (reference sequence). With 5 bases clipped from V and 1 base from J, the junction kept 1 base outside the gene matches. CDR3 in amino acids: CASSRDRGNTEVFF. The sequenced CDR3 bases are TGTGCCAGCAGCCGGGACAGGGGGAACACAGAAGTCTTC.

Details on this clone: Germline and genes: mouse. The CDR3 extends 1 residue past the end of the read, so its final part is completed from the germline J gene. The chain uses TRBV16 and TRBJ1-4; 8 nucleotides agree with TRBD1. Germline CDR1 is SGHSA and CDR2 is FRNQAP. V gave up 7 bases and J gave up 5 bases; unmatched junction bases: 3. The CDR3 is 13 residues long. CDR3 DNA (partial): TGTGCAAGCAAACAGGGGGGGAACGAAAGATTATTT. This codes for CASKQGGNERLF. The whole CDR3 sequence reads CASKQGGNERLFF.

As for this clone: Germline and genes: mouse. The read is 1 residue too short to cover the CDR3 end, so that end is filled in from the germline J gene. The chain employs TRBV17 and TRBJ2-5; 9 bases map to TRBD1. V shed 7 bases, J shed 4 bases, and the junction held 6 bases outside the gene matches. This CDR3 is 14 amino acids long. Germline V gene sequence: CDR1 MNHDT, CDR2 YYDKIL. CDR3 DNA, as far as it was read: TGTGCTAGCATTCCCCGGGACAGGGAAGACACCCAGTAC. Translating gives CASIPRDREDTQY. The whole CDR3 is CASIPRDREDTQYF. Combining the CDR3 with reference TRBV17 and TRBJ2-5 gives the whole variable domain DTTVKQNPRYKLARVGKPVNLICSQTMNHDTMYWYQKKPNQAPKLLLFYYDKILNREADTFEKFQSSRPNNSFCSLYIGSAGLEYSAMYLCASIPRDREDTQYFGPGTRLLVL.

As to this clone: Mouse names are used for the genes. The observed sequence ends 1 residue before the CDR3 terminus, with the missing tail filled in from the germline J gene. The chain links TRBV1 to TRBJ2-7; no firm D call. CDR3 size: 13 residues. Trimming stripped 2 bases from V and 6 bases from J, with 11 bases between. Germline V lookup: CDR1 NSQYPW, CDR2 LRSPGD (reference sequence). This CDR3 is CTCSANSKVEQYF. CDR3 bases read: TGCACCTGCAGTGCAAATTCCAAGGTTGAACAGTAC.

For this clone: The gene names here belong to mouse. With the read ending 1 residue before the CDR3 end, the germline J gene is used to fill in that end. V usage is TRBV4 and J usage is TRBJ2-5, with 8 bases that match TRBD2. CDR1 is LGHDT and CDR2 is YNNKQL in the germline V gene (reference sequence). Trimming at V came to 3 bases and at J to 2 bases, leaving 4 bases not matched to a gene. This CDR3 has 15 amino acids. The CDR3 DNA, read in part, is TGTGCCAGCAGCTATCGGGGGGGGCGCCAAGACACCCAGTAC. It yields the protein CASSYRGGRQDTQY. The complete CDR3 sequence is CASSYRGGRQDTQYF. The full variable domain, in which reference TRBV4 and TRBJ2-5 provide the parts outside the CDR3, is ETAVFQTPNYHVTQVGNEVSFNCKQTLGHDTMYWYKQDSKKLLKIMFSYNNKQLIVNETVPRRFSPQSSDKAHLNLRIKSVEPEDSAVYLCASSYRGGRQDTQYFGPGTRLLVL.

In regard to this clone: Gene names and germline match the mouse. The sequenced CDR3 bases are TGTGCCAGCGGTGAAACAGGGGGCTGGGGCACAGAAGTCTTC. This sequence encodes CASGETGGWGTEVF. The full CDR3 reads CASGETGGWGTEVFF. The chain uses TRBV13-2 and TRBJ1-1; 9 bases align to TRBD1. Read data end 1 residue before the CDR3 end; the end is taken from the germline J gene. The germline V gene encodes CDR1 NNHNN and CDR2 SYGAGS (reference sequence). The J segment lost 4 bases and the V segment lost 2 bases, leaving 6 bases of the junction unmatched. The CDR3 has 15 amino acids.

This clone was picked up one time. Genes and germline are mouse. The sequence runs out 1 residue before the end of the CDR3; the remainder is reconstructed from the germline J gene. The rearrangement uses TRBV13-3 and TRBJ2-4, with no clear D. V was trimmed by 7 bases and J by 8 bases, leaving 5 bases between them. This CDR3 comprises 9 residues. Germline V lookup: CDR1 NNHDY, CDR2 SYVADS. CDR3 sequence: CASGGTLYF. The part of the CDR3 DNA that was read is TGTGCCAGCGGCGGCACCTTGTAC.